One and the same sample provided the 21 T cell receptor beta chains below, sequenced in a study of blood T cell repertoires in COVID-19 (dated by TCRdb to about 2020). The library relied on the immunoSEQ multiplex PCR assay. Imported from immuneACCESS, the table was reduced by TCRdb to in-frame sequences with V and J called. These copies leave out some clones; in studies compared against another copy, an unresolved V gene accounts for under half, and the cause of the remainder is not known. This sample comprises roughly 250,000 clones, roughly nine tenths of them detected only once. The ten largest account for approximately 1.3% of the sample. Input material: PBMCs or T cells enriched from blood (not recorded which). The receptors come from a human donor in a cohort exposed to, infected with or recovered from COVID-19 (not recorded which). The donor label of this sample is uncertain.

The chain joins TRBV9 to TRBJ1-3; D is possibly TRBD1 (6 bases). CDR1 and CDR2 (germline): SGDLS, YYNGEE. This CDR3 contains 13 residues. V lost 3 bases and J 4 bases, leaving 8 bases between the germline ends. The CDR3 loop is CASSAGAGNTIYF. The CDR3 DNA reads as TGTGCCAGCAGCGCAGGGGCCGGAAACACCATATATTTT.

The chain has TRBV18 and TRBJ2-5, with a weak D call TRBD2 (6 bases). Germline V CDR1 and CDR2: KGHSH, LQKENI. CDR3 size: 14 residues. The V end was cut by 3 bases, the J end by 5 bases, with 13 bases between. The CDR3 loop is CASSPGGRRETQYF. CDR3 nucleotides: TGTGCCAGCTCACCCGGGGGAAGACGGGAGACCCAGTACTTC.

The rearrangement joins TRBV30 to TRBJ2-7; 8 bases are shared with TRBD2. There are 15 residues in the CDR3. Germline values: CDR1 GTSNPN, CDR2 SVGIG (reference sequence). Germline trimming cut 8 bases from V and 0 bases from J; bases unmatched to any gene: 12. CDR3 bases: TGTGCCATAGCGGGGACCCCGGGTAGCTCCTACGAGCAGTACTTC. It codes for CAIAGTPGSSYEQYF.

This chain uses TRBV7-6 with TRBJ2-7; 7 bases are shared with TRBD2. CDR1 is SGHVS and CDR2 is FNYEAQ in the germline V gene. V gave up 1 base and J gave up 1 base; unmatched junction bases: 7. This CDR3 has 16 residues. The CDR3 here is CASSLESGVRSYEQYF. Written as DNA, the CDR3 is TGTGCCAGCAGCTTAGAGAGCGGGGTGAGATCCTACGAGCAGTACTTC. The full variable domain, with the rest looked up from reference TRBV7-6 and TRBJ2-7, is GAGVSQSPRYKVTKRGQDVALRCDPISGHVSLYWYRQALGQGPEFLTYFNYEAQQDKSGLPNDRFSAERPEGSISTLTIQRTEQRDSAMYRCASSLESGVRSYEQYFGPGTRLTVT.

The chain has TRBV6-2 or TRBV6-3 and TRBJ1-3, with no clear D. CDR1 MNHEY and CDR2 SVGEGT come from the germline V gene. The CDR3 contains 11 residues. Trimming took off 5 bases at V and 3 bases at J, with 2 bases between the two ends. CDR3 sequence reads: CASSHGNTIYF. The CDR3 nucleotides read TGTGCCAGCAGTCATGGAAACACCATATATTTT.

The V and J genes are TRBV18 and TRBJ2-7, with D possibly matching TRBD2 (5 bases). The ends were cut back, 3 bases at V and 3 bases at J, with 15 bases in the middle. Germline V gene sequence: CDR1 KGHSH, CDR2 LQKENI. The CDR3 has 15 amino acids. The CDR3 nucleotides are TGTGCCAGCTCACCCTCCGGGGTACAGCTCTACGAGCAGTACTTC. It specifies CASSPSGVQLYEQYF.

V usage is TRBV13 and J usage is TRBJ1-2, with D unclear. V lost 5 bases and J lost 3, with 13 bases in between. The germline CDR1 and CDR2 sequences are PRHDT and FYEKMQ (reference sequence). The CDR3 runs 14 residues. This CDR3 is CASSQEDEDYGYTF. The CDR3 coding sequence is TGTGCCAGCAGCCAGGAGGATGAGGACTATGGCTACACCTTC.

The V gene is TRBV4-1, the J gene TRBJ2-2; 8 positions match TRBD2. The CDR3 is made up of 16 amino acids. CDR1 MGHRA and CDR2 YSYEKL come from the germline V gene. The V gene end was trimmed by 0 bases and the J gene end by 4 bases; junction bases not matched to a gene: 4. CDR3 protein: CASSQEVAGGTGELFF. In nucleotides, the CDR3 is TGCGCCAGCAGCCAAGAGGTTGCGGGAGGCACCGGGGAGCTGTTTTTT.

The V gene is TRBV5-4, the J gene TRBJ1-1, with D possibly TRBD1 on 5 matching bases. Trimming cost V 5 bases and J 4 bases, with 15 bases left between them. Germline assignment: CDR1 SGHNT and CDR2 YYREEE (reference sequence). This CDR3 contains 14 residues. DNA of the CDR3: TGTGCCAGCAGTGACAGTTGGGGGGGCACTGAAGCTTTCTTT. Amino acids: CASSDSWGGTEAFF.

This rearrangement joins TRBV2 to TRBJ1-1; a possible D gene is TRBD1 (6 bases). Trimming removed 6 bases from V and 4 bases from J, with 12 bases in between. This CDR3 contains 13 residues. CDR1 SNHLY and CDR2 FYNNEI come from the germline V gene. Here the CDR3 DNA reads TGTGCCAGCAGGGACCAGGACAGCACTGAAGCTTTCTTT. This codes for CASRDQDSTEAFF.

The V and J genes are TRBV5-8 and TRBJ1-2, with 7 bases identical to TRBD1. Germline trimming cut 4 bases from V and 5 bases from J; bases unmatched to any gene: 5. Germline loops: CDR1 SGHTS, CDR2 YDEGEE. The CDR3 is made up of 13 amino acids. The CDR3 coding sequence is TGTGCCAGCAGCCCTGGGACAGCTTATGGCTACACCTTC. Its protein is CASSPGTAYGYTF.

This chain joins TRBV2 and TRBJ2-5; weak D call: TRBD1 (5 bases). The germline CDR1 and CDR2 sequences are SNHLY and FYNNEI. The CDR3 contains 13 residues. V gave up 5 bases and J gave up 0 bases, with 7 bases separating them. This CDR3 is CASSYRNQETQYF. The CDR3 DNA sequence: TGTGCCAGCAGTTACAGGAACCAAGAGACCCAGTACTTC.

The J gene is TRBJ2-4, the V gene TRBV7-9; 7 positions agree with TRBD2. In germline, CDR1 is SEHNR, CDR2 FQNEAQ (reference sequence). The CDR3 is 14 residues long. Trimming at V came to 3 bases and at J to 5 bases, leaving 4 bases not matched to a gene. The DNA of the CDR3 is TGTGCCAGCAGCTTCCCAGGGAGGGAAAACATTCAGTACTTC. It specifies CASSFPGRENIQYF.

The chain recombines TRBV4-1 with TRBJ2-2; 8 bases match TRBD1. Germline V CDR1 and CDR2: MGHRA, YSYEKL. V gave up 3 bases and J gave up 0 bases; unmatched junction bases: 3. The CDR3 covers 16 residues. The CDR3, as DNA: TGCGCCAGCAGCCAGCCGACAGGGGCGAACACCGGGGAGCTGTTTTTT. It translates to CASSQPTGANTGELFF.

The chain is built from TRBV30 and TRBJ1-5, with TRBD1 as a possible D gene (6 bases). The CDR3 has 13 residues. Trimming shortened V by 2 bases and J by 4 bases, and 9 bases separated the two germline ends. Germline V lookup: CDR1 GTSNPN, CDR2 SVGIG (reference sequence). The CDR3 sequence is CAWSPRGNQPQHF. The CDR3 region has the DNA TGTGCCTGGAGTCCCAGGGGTAATCAGCCCCAGCATTTT. Full variable domain (missing parts from reference TRBV30 and TRBJ1-5): SQTIHQWPATLVQPVGSPLSLECTVEGTSNPNLYWYRQAAGRGLQLLFYSVGIGQISSEVPQNLSASRPQDRQFILSSKKLLLSDSGFYLCAWSPRGNQPQHFGDGTRLSIL.

The chain joins TRBV10-2 to TRBJ2-5; TRBD2 matches at 8 bases. Germline CDR1 reads WSHSY; CDR2 reads SAAADI. V lost 2 bases and J lost 0; bases outside the gene matches: 11. CDR3 length equals 18 residues. The CDR3 nucleotides read TGCGCCAGCAGTGAGCACTGGGGCGGGGGGCGGTACCAAGAGACCCAGTACTTC. Amino acid sequence: CASSEHWGGGRYQETQYF.

CDR3 loop: CASSERTSRETQYF. The CDR3 DNA follows: TGTGCCAGCAGTGAACGGACTAGTCGTGAGACCCAGTACTTC. This sequence joins TRBV9 and TRBJ2-5; TRBD2 agrees at 7 bases. Per the germline V gene, CDR1 is SGDLS and CDR2 is YYNGEE. Trimming removed 5 bases from V and 5 bases from J; junction bases left unmatched: 9. The CDR3 runs 14 residues.

There are a few counts of this clone. The chain is built from TRBV30 and TRBJ1-1; 11 bases map to TRBD1. J was trimmed by 9 bases and V by 4 bases; bases with no gene match: 7. Germline V lookup: CDR1 GTSNPN, CDR2 SVGIG (reference sequence). This CDR3 is built from 13 residues. CDR3 sequence (DNA): TGTGCCTGGACCTCCGGGACAGGGGGAAAAGCTTTCTTT. Translated: CAWTSGTGGKAFF.

This clone came up a few times. The genes are TRBV2 and TRBJ2-7; 10 nucleotides line up with TRBD1. The CDR3 loop spans 15 amino acids. CDR1 SNHLY and CDR2 FYNNEI come from the germline V gene. The ends lost 0 bases at V and 4 bases at J; junction bases unmatched: 3. The chain's CDR3 is CASSEARTGGYEQYF. CDR3 bases: TGTGCCAGCAGTGAAGCCCGGACAGGGGGATACGAGCAGTACTTC.

V gene TRBV6-4 combines with J gene TRBJ1-5; possibly TRBD1 for D (6 bases). The CDR3 is 17 residues long. Trimming took 4 bases from V and 0 from J, leaving 16 bases between them. Looked up from germline, CDR1 is MRHNA and CDR2 is SNTAGT. This chain's CDR3 is CASSAGGPPYSNQPQHF. In DNA, the CDR3 is TGTGCCAGCAGTGCCGGGGGGCCCCCTTATAGCAATCAGCCCCAGCATTTT.

This sequence joins TRBV6-6 and TRBJ2-5; TRBD1 matches 11 bases. Germline V CDR1 and CDR2: MNHNY, SVGAGI (reference sequence). This CDR3 region has 19 residues. V lost 5 bases to trimming and J lost 4 bases; unmatched junction nucleotides: 18. This CDR3 is CASSLRTGGANKATETQYF. The CDR3 DNA sequence: TGTGCCAGCAGTCTACGGACAGGGGGCGCCAACAAGGCCACAGAGACCCAGTACTTC.